This is a list of T cell receptor beta chains from one sample in a study of cytotoxic CD8 clonotypes in ibrutinib-treated CLL. The method was immunoSEQ multiplex PCR; TCRdb's version includes in-frame clones alone and lacks a portion of them. This table holds 150,000 or so clones, 70% to 85% found once. This specimen was PBMCs, taken after 12 months of ibrutinib treatment. These TCRs come from a human donor with chronic lymphocytic leukemia. Each CDR3 is given with its conserved first and last residue. Each record gives: V gene, D gene, clone size, J gene, CDR3 DNA, CDR3 protein. A D gene is named only where the DNA matches it firmly. Clone size is shown for a subset of rows, as once, few, many or a class of expanded clone.

TRBV5-4	-	few	TRBJ1-2	TGTGCCAGCAGCTTGGACGGGGGTAACTATGGCTACACCTTC	CASSLDGGNYGYTF
TRBV7-2	-	once	TRBJ1-1	TGTGCCAGCAGCTTAGCAGAAGGTGGGACTGAAGCTTTCTTT	CASSLAEGGTEAFF
TRBV13	TRBD1	-	TRBJ1-2	TGTGCCAGCAGCCCACGGACAGGGCCCAACTATGGCTACACCTTC	CASSPRTGPNYGYTF
TRBV28	-	-	TRBJ2-3	TGTGCCAGCACGACTAGTCCCGGGGTCGCAGATACGCAGTATTTT	CASTTSPGVADTQYF
TRBV28	TRBD1	-	TRBJ1-1	TGTGCCAGCAGCCCAGGGGGCTCTCTGAACACTGAAGCTTTCTTT	CASSPGGSLNTEAFF
TRBV11-2	TRBD2	-	TRBJ2-3	TGTGCCAGCAGCCCTCGAGGGACTAGCGGGGGGGCAGATACGCAGTATTTT	CASSPRGTSGGADTQYF
TRBV5-4	-	once	TRBJ2-1	TGTGCCAGCAGCTTGGGAGGGGAGGAGCAGTTCTTC	CASSLGGEEQFF
TRBV2	TRBD1	-	TRBJ2-1	TGTGCCAGCAGTCGACAGGGCTCCAATGAGCAGTTCTTC	CASSRQGSNEQFF
TRBV7-9	-	-	TRBJ2-2	TGTGCCAGCAGCTTGGAAAGACAGAGCACCGGGGAGCTGTTTTTT	CASSLERQSTGELFF
TRBV7-9	-	-	TRBJ1-6	TGTGCCAGCAGCCCGGATCGACAGGCGCGGAATTCACCCCTCCACTTT	CASSPDRQARNSPLHF
TRBV15	-	-	TRBJ1-3	TGTGCCACCAGCAGAGGAGGTCGGAGTGGAAACACCATATATTTT	CATSRGGRSGNTIYF
TRBV23-1	-	few	TRBJ1-1	TGCGCCAGCAGTCAAACCACTAACTCAGCTTTCTTT	CASSQTTNSAFF
TRBV19	-	-	TRBJ2-3	TGTGCCAGTAGTACGACAGCCAGCACAGATACGCAGTATTTT	CASSTTASTDTQYF
TRBV19	-	-	TRBJ1-5	TGTGCCAGTAAACCGGACGGCAAGAATCAGCCCCAGCATTTT	CASKPDGKNQPQHF
TRBV7-9	TRBD1	few	TRBJ2-3	TGTGCCAGCAGTATCGAGGGGGCGGTGGGAGATACGCAGTATTTT	CASSIEGAVGDTQYF
TRBV28	-	-	TRBJ1-4	TGTGCCAGCAGTTTACGGGGGAATGAAAAACTGTTTTTT	CASSLRGNEKLFF
TRBV4-1	TRBD2	-	TRBJ2-1	TGCGCCAGCAGCCTGGGGACTAGCGGGAGGAATGAGCAGTTCTTC	CASSLGTSGRNEQFF
TRBV28	TRBD1	-	TRBJ2-1	TGTGCCAGCAGTTTATTAGATTGGGGACAGGGGCCGTTGAGATCCTACAATGAGCAGTTCTTC	CASSLLDWGQGPLRSYNEQFF
TRBV7-2	-	-	TRBJ2-7	TGTGCCAGCAGCAGGGGCAAGGCCGACCCCTACGAGCAGTACTTC	CASSRGKADPYEQYF
TRBV30	-	-	TRBJ1-2	TGTGCCTGGAGTGGACAGTACTTTAGCTATGGCTACACCTTC	CAWSGQYFSYGYTF
TRBV9	-	-	TRBJ2-2	TGTGCCAGCAGGAGACAGGAGGGGCCTAACACCGGGGAGCTGTTTTTT	CASRRQEGPNTGELFF
TRBV11-2	TRBD2	-	TRBJ2-3	TGTGCCAGCAGCTTGGGGGGGTCGGCAGATACGCAGTATTTT	CASSLGGSADTQYF
TRBV19	TRBD1	-	TRBJ1-4	TGTGCCAGTAAAGACAGGGGACATGCAACTAATGAAAAACTGTTTTTT	CASKDRGHATNEKLFF
TRBV14	-	-	TRBJ1-2	TGTGCCAGCAGCCAAGATTTGGGTACAAAAACCCTTGGCTACACCTTC	CASSQDLGTKTLGYTF
TRBV28	-	few	TRBJ2-6	TGTGCCAGCGGCGGGACAGCCTCTGGGGCCAACGTCCTGACTTTC	CASGGTASGANVLTF
TRBV29-1	-	-	TRBJ2-3	TGCAGCGTTGAAGATCTAAACGCGTACTACACCCCGGTAGGCACAGATACGCAGTATTTT	CSVEDLNAYYTPVGTDTQYF
TRBV27	TRBD2	-	TRBJ2-4	TGTGCCAGCAGTTCGGGGAGGGGAAACATTCAGTACTTC	CASSSGRGNIQYF
TRBV4-3	TRBD2	-	TRBJ2-3	TGCGCCAGCAGCCAAGAGGGGACTAGTGGAGATACGCAGTATTTT	CASSQEGTSGDTQYF
TRBV27	TRBD2	-	TRBJ2-7	TGTGCCAGCAGTAACCCGGGACTAGCGGGTAGCGAGCAGTACTTC	CASSNPGLAGSEQYF
TRBV7-6	-	few	TRBJ2-7	TGTGCCAGCAGCTTATCCAAGGGGGTCTCGACCTACGAGCAGTACTTC	CASSLSKGVSTYEQYF
TRBV11-2	-	-	TRBJ2-5	TGTGCCAGCAGCTTAGTCCCAGAGATTGGGACCCAGTACTTC	CASSLVPEIGTQYF
TRBV7-2	-	-	TRBJ2-7	TGTGCCAGCAGCCCGTCCGGAGGGAGGAGCTCCTACGAGCAGTACTTC	CASSPSGGRSSYEQYF
TRBV5-4	-	-	TRBJ2-1	TGTGCCAGCAGCTGGGGGGACAGCTCCTACAATGAGCAGTTCTTC	CASSWGDSSYNEQFF
TRBV5-1	TRBD2	-	TRBJ2-5	TGCGCCAGCAGCCCCGGGGCGACGGCGGGAGACCTGGAGACCCAGTACTTC	CASSPGATAGDLETQYF
TRBV25-1	TRBD1	-	TRBJ2-2	TGTGCCAGCAGTGATATAGGGGGCAGCACCGGGGAGCTGTTTTTT	CASSDIGGSTGELFF
TRBV21-1	-	once	TRBJ2-1	TGTGCCAGCAGCAAATTCCCCCTACCTAGCGGGAGGTCCTACAATGAGCAGTTCTTC	CASSKFPLPSGRSYNEQFF
TRBV11-3	TRBD2	-	TRBJ2-7	TGTGCCAGCACGGGACTAGGGGCCTACGAGCAGTACTTC	CASTGLGAYEQYF
TRBV6-5	TRBD2	once	TRBJ2-7	TGTGCCAGCAGTTACTCCCTAGCGGGAGGCACATACGAGCAGTACTTC	CASSYSLAGGTYEQYF
TRBV19	TRBD1	-	TRBJ1-5	TGTGCCAGTAGACGGACAGGGGGCAATCAGCCCCAGCATTTT	CASRRTGGNQPQHF
TRBV4-3	TRBD2	-	TRBJ2-5	TGCGCCAGCAGCCATAGGACTAGCGGGGGGGTACCCTGGGAAGAGACCCAGTACTTC	CASSHRTSGGVPWEETQYF
TRBV28	TRBD1	few	TRBJ2-5	TGTGCCAGCAGTTTGCCGGACAGGGAGGCACAGTACTTC	CASSLPDREAQYF
TRBV5-1	TRBD1	-	TRBJ2-5	TGCGCCAGCAGCTTGGACAGGGGGCTTGAGACCCAGTACTTC	CASSLDRGLETQYF
TRBV2	TRBD1	-	TRBJ1-5	TGTGCCAGCAGTTTCAGCCGGGACAGGGTGTTCGATAGCAATCAGCCCCAGCATTTT	CASSFSRDRVFDSNQPQHF
TRBV5-1	-	-	TRBJ2-5	TGCGCCAGCAGCTTGATGGGGATGTACCAAGAGACCCAGTACTTC	CASSLMGMYQETQYF
TRBV6-5	-	once	TRBJ1-6	TGTGCCAGCAGTTATTCAGGGGCACTGTGGAATTCACCCCTCCACTTT	CASSYSGALWNSPLHF
TRBV4-2	TRBD2	-	TRBJ2-3	TGTGCCAGCAGCGCTAGCGGGAGGGCCGGAGATACGCAGTATTTT	CASSASGRAGDTQYF
TRBV5-6	-	-	TRBJ2-2	TGTGCCAGCAGCTTGTGGGTGACAGCTTTGAACACCGGGGAGCTGTTTTTT	CASSLWVTALNTGELFF
TRBV18	-	-	TRBJ1-4	TGTGCCAGCTCACCGGGACAAGGGCCTGAAAAACTGTTTTTT	CASSPGQGPEKLFF
TRBV2	-	-	TRBJ2-3	TGTGCCAGCAGCGACCGGGAAGCCACAGATACGCAGTATTTT	CASSDREATDTQYF
TRBV29-1	-	-	TRBJ1-1	TGCAGCGCAATAAGAACAGAGAACACTGAAGCTTTCTTT	CSAIRTENTEAFF
TRBV9	-	-	TRBJ1-1	TGTGCCAGCAGCGAGGGGTTTTTATTCACTGAAGCTTTCTTT	CASSEGFLFTEAFF
TRBV7-2	TRBD2	-	TRBJ2-7	TGTGCCAGCAGCTACACTAGCGGGAGGGCATCCTACGAGCAGTACTTC	CASSYTSGRASYEQYF
TRBV28	TRBD1	-	TRBJ2-1	TGTGCCAGCAGTTTGCCCCAGACAGGGGCCAATGAGCAGTTCTTC	CASSLPQTGANEQFF
TRBV5-1	TRBD1	-	TRBJ1-1	TGCGCCAGCAGCCACGGGACAGGGAACACTGAAGCTTTCTTT	CASSHGTGNTEAFF
TRBV19	TRBD1	medium-sized	TRBJ1-5	TGTGCCAGTACTCCGAACCATTCCGGGACAGGGGGCTTAAGCAATCAGCCCCAGCATTTT	CASTPNHSGTGGLSNQPQHF
TRBV7-2	TRBD1	-	TRBJ2-7	TGTGCCAGCAGAAGGGACAGGAACCTAGAGCAGTACTTC	CASRRDRNLEQYF
TRBV10-3	-	-	TRBJ2-5	TGTGCCATCAGTGAGCCGCTCAACCAAGAGACCCAGTACTTC	CAISEPLNQETQYF
TRBV28	TRBD2	-	TRBJ2-7	TGTGCCAGCTGGACCGGGACTAGGGAGCAGTACTTC	CASWTGTREQYF
TRBV14	-	-	TRBJ1-2	TGTGCCAGCAGCCTTGCCGGGACTTTCTATGGCTACACCTTC	CASSLAGTFYGYTF